Following are 29 T cell receptor beta chains from one sample sequenced in a study of T cells in Graves' hyperthyroidism and ophthalmopathy. Amplified TCR beta CDR3 regions derived from RNA transcripts. Researchers ran a first-round RT-PCR on the TCR CDR3 using the HTBI primer set. Each CDR3 protein gets one entry after TCRdb re-called the multiplex PCR reads with MiXCR. The data show 330,000 or so distinct CDR3 sequences, with approximately 19% seen just once and just under 40% held by the top ten. Sequencing was carried out using blood. The receptors originated from a man aged 45-65 years with Graves' ophthalmopathy.

This clonotype was counted between two and nine times. The gene calls are TRBV12-3 or TRBV12-4 and TRBJ1-1; TRBD1 might be the D (5 bases). V was pared by 6 bases and J by 5 bases, with 13 bases between. This CDR3 is built from 13 residues. CDR3 protein: CASRVKEGTEAFF. DNA for the CDR3: TGTGCCAGCAGGGTTAAAGAGGGGACTGAAGCTTTCTTT.

The rearrangement uses TRBV28 and TRBJ1-5, with 7 bases identical to TRBD1. The ends lost 6 bases at V and 4 bases at J; junction bases unmatched: 15. Germline CDR1 reads MDHEN; CDR2 reads SYDVKM. CDR3 size: 17 residues. CDR3 region: CASSRGTESFLNQPQHF. CDR3 sequence (DNA): TGTGCCAGCAGCCGAGGGACAGAGTCCTTCTTAAATCAGCCCCAGCATTTT.

This sequence joins TRBV10-3 and TRBJ1-1, with TRBD1 identical over 9 bases. The germline gives CDR1 ENHRY, CDR2 SYGVKD. V shed 7 bases and J 1 base; nucleotides not matched to a gene: 1. The CDR3 totals 13 residues. The CDR3 nucleotides are TGTGCCATCACGGGACAGGGGAACACTGAAGCTTTCTTT. Amino acids: CAITGQGNTEAFF.

The V call is TRBV7-2, the J call TRBJ2-1; D is ambiguous. The CDR3 contains 14 residues. Germline values: CDR1 SGHTA, CDR2 FQGNSA. V gave up 5 bases and J gave up 3 bases, with 11 bases separating them. The CDR3 DNA reads TGTGCCAGCAGCCTTGCATGGGGCTACAATGAGCAGTTCTTC. It encodes CASSLAWGYNEQFF.

The gene calls are TRBV5-1 and TRBJ2-5, with 7 bases lining up with TRBD2. Trimming at V came to 1 base and at J to 4 bases, leaving 7 bases not matched to a gene. The CDR3 totals 15 residues. Looked up from germline, CDR1 is SGHRS and CDR2 is YFSETQ. The chain's CDR3 is CASSLSGRAGETQYF. The CDR3 DNA is TGCGCCAGCAGCTTGAGTGGGAGGGCCGGAGAGACCCAGTACTTC.

This chain connects TRBV9 to TRBJ2-3; no clear D. With 0 bases removed from V and 1 base from J, the gap between germline ends came to 12 bases. The CDR3 is made up of 16 amino acids. In germline, CDR1 is SGDLS, CDR2 YYNGEE. CDR3 bases: TGTGCCAGCAGCGTAGGCTCGTCCTTGGGCACAGATACGCAGTATTTT. Residues: CASSVGSSLGTDTQYF. The whole variable domain, remainder taken from reference TRBV9 and TRBJ2-3, is DSGVTQTPKHLITATGQRVTLRCSPRSGDLSVYWYQQSLDQGLQFLIQYYNGEERAKGNILERFSAQQFPDLHSELNLSSLELGDSALYFCASSVGSSLGTDTQYFGPGTRLTVL.

The rearrangement joins TRBV20-1 to TRBJ1-6, with D unresolved. Looked up from germline, CDR1 is DFQATT and CDR2 is SNEGSKA (reference sequence). The CDR3 loop spans 13 amino acids. V gave up 5 bases and J gave up 5 bases, with 10 bases separating them. CDR3 amino acids: CSAGGLNNSPLHF. The CDR3 DNA follows: TGCAGTGCTGGCGGGCTGAATAATTCACCCCTCCACTTT.

This clonotype was seen a handful of times. The V call is TRBV9, the J call TRBJ2-1; the D is unclear. This CDR3 has 15 amino acids. The V and J ends lost 3 bases and 6 bases respectively, with 16 bases between them. From germline, CDR1 is SGDLS and CDR2 YYNGEE. The CDR3 reads CASSGSVGLSNEQFF. CDR3 nucleotide sequence: TGTGCCAGCAGCGGGTCCGTGGGATTGTCCAATGAGCAGTTCTTC.

The table lists this clonotype with many counts. CDR3 protein: CASSLDRGPYNEQFF. The CDR3 DNA reads as TGTGCCAGCAGCCTCGACAGGGGGCCTTACAATGAGCAGTTCTTC. The V and J genes are TRBV7-2 and TRBJ2-1; 10 nucleotides line up with TRBD1. Germline V gene lookup returns CDR1 SGHTA and CDR2 FQGNSA. The CDR3 has 15 amino acids. V trimming: 5 bases; J trimming: 4 bases; junction bases outside the gene matches: 5.

There are many counts of this clonotype. The chain uses TRBV7-9 and TRBJ1-1, with 10 bases matching TRBD1. Germline V gene data show CDR1 as SEHNR and CDR2 as FQNEAQ (reference sequence). The V gene end was trimmed by 5 bases and the J gene end by 1 base; junction bases not matched to a gene: 13. This CDR3 comprises 18 residues. The chain's CDR3 is CASSTHPGQGTSNTEAFF. As DNA, the CDR3 is TGTGCCAGCAGCACCCATCCGGGACAGGGGACCTCGAACACTGAAGCTTTCTTT.

The chain uses TRBV10-3 and TRBJ2-2, with a tentative D call TRBD2 (6 bases). This CDR3 region has 15 residues. V gave up 4 bases and J gave up 5 bases, with 14 bases separating them. The V gene's germline CDR1 is ENHRY and CDR2 SYGVKD. This CDR3 reads CAISVMDGGTGELFF. The DNA of the CDR3 is TGTGCCATCAGTGTTATGGACGGAGGGACCGGGGAGCTGTTTTTT.

About this clonotype itself: Sequence at one end of the junction differs from germline and may be a read error. The DNA of the CDR3 is TGTGCTAGCAGCTTATCCGGGACAGGGTTGCATGAGCAGTTCTTC. Amino acids: CASSLSGTGLHEQFF. The rearrangement joins TRBV7-7 to TRBJ2-1; 9 bases fit TRBD1. The germline V gene encodes CDR1 SSHAT and CDR2 FNYEAQ (reference sequence). The CDR3 is 15 residues long.

Ten or more counts support this clonotype. The V gene is TRBV27, the J gene TRBJ2-2; D may be TRBD1 or TRBD2 (5 bases each). The CDR3 sequence is 17 residues long. Germline CDR1 reads MNHEY; CDR2 reads SMNVEV (reference sequence). Trimming took 5 bases from V and 3 from J, leaving 19 bases between them. In DNA form, the CDR3 reads TGTGCCAGCAGTGTCGGGGCCTCGGGACCGGACACCGGGGAGCTGTTTTTT. This sequence encodes CASSVGASGPDTGELFF.

The chain couples TRBV7-9 to TRBJ1-2, with D possibly matching TRBD1 (5 bases). Germline V CDR1 and CDR2: SEHNR, FQNEAQ (reference sequence). The CDR3 consists of 15 residues. Trimming left V 5 bases short and J 1 base short, with 14 bases between. The chain's CDR3 is CASSPSGGSNYGYTF. DNA for the CDR3: TGTGCCAGCAGCCCGTCCGGGGGGAGTAACTATGGCTACACCTTC.

Here the CDR3 DNA reads TGTGCCAGCAGGCCTTCCGAACCTAGGAATGAGCAGTTCTTC. Translation: CASRPSEPRNEQFF. The J gene is TRBJ2-1, the V gene TRBV6-1; no clear D. There are 14 residues in the CDR3. Germline CDR1 reads MNHNS; CDR2 reads SASEGT. Trimming cost V 6 bases and J 7 bases, with 16 bases left between them.

This sequence joins TRBV20-1 and TRBJ2-7, with D perhaps TRBD2 (5 bases). The CDR3 length is 12 residues. Germline values: CDR1 DFQATT, CDR2 SNEGSKA (reference sequence). The germline V and J ends were trimmed by 0 bases and 7 bases, with 10 bases remaining between them. The CDR3: CSARDREIEQYF. The CDR3 DNA sequence: TGCAGTGCTAGAGATCGGGAAATTGAGCAGTACTTC.

Many counts were recorded for this clonotype. The V and J genes are TRBV30 and TRBJ2-7, with a weak D call TRBD1 (6 bases). This CDR3 has 14 residues. V lost 7 bases to trimming and J lost 6 bases, with 22 bases between them. CDR1 and CDR2 from the germline V gene are GTSNPN and SVGIG (reference sequence). CDR3 nucleotide sequence: TGTGCCTCGAGGAATAGGGGGTCTGGGTTCGAGCAGTACTTC. Translation gives CASRNRGSGFEQYF.

This clonotype was seen repeatedly, ten times or more. This rearrangement joins TRBV6-1 to TRBJ2-5, with 8 bases aligning to TRBD2. The CDR3 extends over 15 amino acids. Trimming cost V 5 bases and J 5 bases; bases outside gene matches: 10. Germline lookup yields CDR1 MNHNS and CDR2 SASEGT. The CDR3 sequence is CASSYSAGVYETQYF. DNA for the CDR3: TGTGCCAGCAGTTATTCAGCGGGAGTCTACGAGACCCAGTACTTC.

Details on this clonotype: The conserved phenylalanine or tryptophan is not found at the CDR3 terminus, so this likely reflects a read error. The chain is built from TRBV7-2 and TRBJ2-3; the D gene is possibly TRBD1 (6 bases). The germline gives CDR1 SGHTA, CDR2 FQGNSA. The CDR3 runs 15 residues. The CDR3 sequence: CVSRYDRRSTDTQYL. CDR3 sequence (DNA): TGTGTCAGCAGATATGACAGGAGAAGCACAGATACGCAGTATCTT.

The rearrangement uses TRBV4-1 and TRBJ2-7; perhaps TRBD1 as D (5 bases). V was trimmed by 0 bases and J by 4 bases, leaving 7 bases between them. CDR1 and CDR2 from the germline V gene are MGHRA and YSYEKL. The CDR3 length is 13 residues. CDR3 sequence (DNA): TGCGCCAGCAGCCAAGAGGGGCGGTACGAGCAGTACTTC. Residues: CASSQEGRYEQYF.

V gene TRBV2 combines with J gene TRBJ1-1, with unresolved D. Germline loops: CDR1 SNHLY, CDR2 FYNNEI. Trimming shortened V by 3 bases and J by 0 bases, and 5 bases separated the two germline ends. The CDR3 runs to 13 residues. The CDR3 sequence: CASSDELNTEAFF. Here the CDR3 DNA reads TGTGCCAGCAGTGACGAATTGAACACTGAAGCTTTCTTT.

This clonotype was counted ten times or more. The genes are TRBV2 and TRBJ2-3, with TRBD2 matching 13 bases. Trimming took 10 bases from V and 2 from J; bases not matched to a gene: 3. This CDR3 has 14 amino acids. Germline CDR1 is SNHLY and CDR2 is FYNNEI. The CDR3 bases are TGTGCCACGGGACTAGCGGGACTCACAGATACGCAGTATTTT. Translating gives CATGLAGLTDTQYF.

This clonotype was seen ten or more times. The chain uses TRBV7-8 and TRBJ1-2; weak D call: TRBD1 (5 bases). Trimming removed 3 bases at V and 8 bases at J, with 10 bases between. CDR1 is SGHVS, CDR2 FQNEAQ, per germline. This CDR3 has 12 residues. CDR3: CASSFQGGGYTF. The CDR3 DNA sequence: TGTGCCAGCAGCTTTCAGGGTGGGGGCTACACCTTC. Full variable domain (remainder filled in from reference TRBV7-8 and TRBJ1-2): GAGVSQSPRYKVAKRGQDVALRCDPISGHVSLFWYQQALGQGPEFLTYFQNEAQLDKSGLPSDRFFAERPEGSVSTLKIQRTQQEDSAVYLCASSFQGGGYTFGSGTRLTVV.

This clonotype showed up just a few times. The gene calls are TRBV30 and TRBJ1-5; maybe TRBD1 (6 bases). The germline V gene encodes CDR1 GTSNPN and CDR2 SVGIG (reference sequence). Between the trimmed V and J ends, which lost 4 bases and 7 bases, there was a span of 11 bases. The CDR3 contains 12 residues. The CDR3 protein is CAWNKGGQPQHF. The CDR3 region has the DNA TGTGCCTGGAATAAGGGGGGGCAGCCCCAGCATTTT.

This clonotype occurred a few times. The chain joins TRBV6-5 to TRBJ2-1; 9 bases fit TRBD2. The length of the CDR3 is 19 residues. CDR1 and CDR2 from the germline V gene are MNHEY and SVGAGI. J was trimmed by 7 bases and V by 2 bases; bases with no gene match: 18. This CDR3 is CASSYTPPGHPSGINEQFF. The CDR3 region has the DNA TGTGCCAGCAGTTACACCCCCCCGGGACACCCTAGCGGGATAAATGAGCAGTTCTTC.

This clonotype has a handful of counts. This chain links TRBV28 with TRBJ2-7, with 9 bases matching TRBD1. Germline V gives CDR1 MDHEN, CDR2 SYDVKM. The CDR3 has 16 amino acids. V trimming: 4 bases; J trimming: 1 base; junction bases outside the gene matches: 8. CDR3 sequence reads: CASSSHRGLASYEQYF. DNA for the CDR3: TGTGCCAGCAGTTCCCACAGGGGGCTAGCATCCTACGAGCAGTACTTC.

The rearrangement links TRBV3-1 to TRBJ1-2, with D unclear. This CDR3 spans 15 amino acids. V was cut by 4 bases and J by 2 bases, with 14 bases left in between. Germline V gene sequence: CDR1 LGHDT, CDR2 YNNKEL (reference sequence). CDR3 coding DNA: TGTGCCAGCAGCCGGGGTGGAGGGATAAACTATGGCTACACCTTC. Translation: CASSRGGGINYGYTF.

This clonotype has at least ten counts. The chain uses TRBV20-1 and TRBJ2-5, with D perhaps TRBD2 (6 bases). The CDR3 runs 16 residues. Germline V gene lookup returns CDR1 DFQATT and CDR2 SNEGSKA (reference sequence). V was trimmed by 0 bases and J by 2 bases, leaving 16 bases between them. This CDR3 is CSARDSPFGLQETQYF. CDR3 nucleotide sequence: TGCAGTGCTAGAGATTCCCCATTTGGACTACAAGAGACCCAGTACTTC.

This clonotype has a handful of counts. The chain combines TRBV18 with TRBJ2-7; TRBD2 agrees at 12 bases. Trimming took 4 bases from V and 6 from J; bases not matched to a gene: 4. CDR3 length: 14 amino acids. CDR1 is KGHSH and CDR2 is LQKENI in the germline V gene. CDR3: CASSLRTSGIEQYF. DNA of the CDR3: TGTGCCAGCTCACTTCGGACTAGCGGGATCGAGCAGTACTTC. Full variable domain (missing parts from reference TRBV18 and TRBJ2-7): NAGVMQNPRHLVRRRGQEARLRCSPMKGHSHVYWYRQLPEEGLKFMVYLQKENIIDESGMPKERFSAEFPKEGPSILRIQQVVRGDSAAYFCASSLRTSGIEQYFGPGTRLTVT.